This record covers a single T cell receptor beta chain. Its antigen specificity is not known. Base-call qualities are not available, and no considerably larger clone is one nucleotide away. These data belong to a study of cytomegalovirus exposure and HLA in healthy donors (dated by TCRdb to the late 2010s). Context from the whole study: An earlier analysis of roughly 610 of the donors reported approximately 280 Gb of sequence data and around 100 million unique TCR beta sequences obtained from some 170 million T cells. Approximately 310 gigabases of sequencing data and 78 million or so unique TCR sequences were included in an early release covering around 600 HLA-typed donors. Of the roughly 420 genotyped donors, 65% to 90% were placed in the genetic ancestry cluster associated with self-reported Caucasian donors. The aim of the study was to test whether cataloging public T cell receptors could identify signatures of past pathogen exposure. The study profiled the T cell repertoires of under 850 subjects by immunosequencing and related them to cytomegalovirus serostatus. Besides the first cohort of roughly 660 subjects, a separate validation cohort made up of roughly 130 different subjects was used. To predict cytomegalovirus infection status, the study combined high-throughput TCR immunosequencing, statistical association of individual TCRs with disease status, and machine learning. In a later analysis, previously published TCR beta repertoires from several hundred donors were re-analyzed and high-resolution HLA genotyping was added so that TCR occurrence patterns could be studied. In the later analysis, no new phenotypic data were used to find candidate immune exposures; instead, reliance was placed on TCR beta sequences and their occurrence across donors. An earlier analysis of nearly 600 of the donors applied high-throughput TCR beta sequencing to assess whether each TCR beta V gene segment acted as functional or pseudogenic. Alongside the repertoire data, information on donor age, sex, ethnicity and CMV serostatus was compiled. In a later genetic analysis, genome-wide SNP genotypes for about three fifths of the 666 donors were used, and that subset was treated as a discovery cohort. All discovery cohort repertoires had been generated using a single sequencing platform. Both class I and class II loci were covered by HLA typing, at four-digit resolution. The number of donors typed differed by locus, with 629-630 for A, B, C, DRB1 and DQB1, approximately 500 for DQA1, about 610 for DPA1, and around 450 for DPB1. Roughly 5 DR-DQ haplotypes were handled as single units for association and clustering, since linkage in the cohort was strong. On average, roughly 240,000 unique TCR beta nucleotide sequences were sequenced per donor among 398 genotyped donors of the cohort, with about 17% of those sequences being non-productive. What the study reported, not specific to this receptor: In this cohort, only TCR beta chains were sequenced, and detectable features were limited by the absence of alpha or paired-chain data. In vitro tests confirmed that three of the cytomegalovirus-associated TCR beta chains recognize cytomegalovirus antigens. A cluster of highly shared sequence variants was judged likely to be a technical artifact of the sequencing pipeline. Strong co-occurrence of HLA alleles, especially DR and DQ, made assigning TCR associations to individual alleles difficult. A later analysis associated 16,951 TCR beta sequences with specific HLA alleles at a false discovery rate of 0.05. Linkage disequilibrium might explain the correlated functional status among segregating V segments, but an unknown experimental factor could not be excluded. While some public TCRs were present in many individuals, most TCR sequences turned up only very rarely across donors. The classifier was reported to diagnose cytomegalovirus status with high specificity and sensitivity in both the original and validation cohorts. According to the authors, the approach could potentially be generalized to other disease states and immunological phenotypes. A later genetic analysis associated a missense DCLRE1C variant with V-gene and J-gene trimming of TCR beta chains, and an independent cohort replicated the association. The presence/absence analyses assumed that sequencing depth was roughly uniform across donors, and that assumption may not be true. A total of 164 TCR beta chains were listed by the study as associated with cytomegalovirus. Compared with equally common non-associated chains, HLA-associated TCR beta chains in a later analysis were more clonally expanded and had lower generation probabilities. Immune exposure information for the cohort was limited to CMV serostatus. Because HLA typing was missing for some donors at each locus, association tests included only the typed subset. According to a later genetic analysis, donors in an Asian-associated ancestry cluster had fewer N-insertions in productive TCRs than the approximately 610-donor mean. The earlier analysis of some 540 of the donors excluded fewer than 20 rarely observed V segments, including chromosome 9 orphons, because counts were too low. In an earlier analysis of over 550 of the donors, most TCR beta V segments were observed in productive rearrangements about 87% or about 30% of the time, broadly matching IMGT annotations. In a later analysis, most CMV-associated TCR beta chains were found to appear HLA-restricted, with HLA associations seemingly driven largely by CMV exposure. A later analysis found that TCR association rates varied across HLA loci, with DRB1 alleles showing the most associated TCRs and HLA-C alleles the fewest. In a later analysis, several top co-occurrence clusters were reported to appear linked to parvovirus B19, influenza, CMV and Epstein-Barr virus. A further reported finding was that TCR beta sequences accurately predicted the HLA-A and HLA-B alleles for most subjects in the first cohort.

The cohort consisted of approximately 670 healthy bone marrow donors. At the time of sampling, all cohort members were nominally healthy, though unrecorded immune exposures were likely present. The donor tested CMV seropositive and was one of the 289 seropositive cohort members. Each donor provided a peripheral blood sample, and peripheral blood mononuclear cells were used for TCR beta sequencing. The Qiagen DNeasy Blood Extraction Kit was used to extract genomic DNA from the blood cell samples. Receptor amplification or capture employed the immunoSEQ multiplex PCR assay. For the multiplex PCR, a mixture combining 60 forward primers for TCR Vbeta segments and 13 reverse primers for TCR Jbeta segments was used. The CDR3 region of rearranged TCR beta genes was amplified from genomic DNA by a multiplex PCR assay. Amplified TCR beta libraries were sequenced as 87-base-pair reads on the Illumina HiSeq System. As for how the authors treated the data: A later analysis counted tens of millions of unique TCR beta chains across the 700 or so repertoires, and 10 million to 12 million of these chains were shared by at least two donors. A nearest-neighbor algorithm error-corrected the raw reads and collapsed the reads into unique sequences, merging closely related sequences to remove PCR and sequencing errors. Alignment of CDR3 sequences to IMGT reference sequences was used to assign V, D and J gene segments. For a sequence to be retained, at least a six-nucleotide match to both a V gene segment and a J gene segment was required. Rearrangements were called productive when the CDR3 lacked stop codons and stayed in frame with V and J; all others were non-productive. CDR3 was defined according to IMGT convention as the region running from the second conserved V-encoded cysteine to the conserved J-encoded phenylalanine. Sequences without an unambiguous match to a single V gene segment were excluded from the earlier analysis of about 640 of the donors. In an earlier analysis of several hundred of the donors, V segments were called functional above 56.7% productive rearrangements and were called segregating when the between-donor standard deviation exceeded 5%. A statistical classification framework was built to diagnose cytomegalovirus status from the catalog of TCR beta chain sequences. In a later analysis, V and J genes were assigned by comparing TCR nucleotide sequences against IMGT/GENE-DB human TR gene sequences. The TCRdist pipeline was used in a later analysis to assign CDR3 sequences and most-parsimonious VDJ recombination scenarios. In a later analysis, each TCR beta chain was defined by its CDR3 amino acid sequence together with its V-gene family, and reads lacking a unique V-gene family were excluded. To address suspected cross-contamination and a sequencing artifact, a later analysis removed around 590 highly shared, low-generation-probability nucleotide sequences. In a later analysis, a clonal expansion index for each public chain was calculated from normalized within-repertoire ranks of inferred template counts. Generation probabilities in a later analysis came from a VDJ recombination model fitted to out-of-frame rearrangements, and those results were checked against IGoR. In a later analysis, hypergeometric tests were used to score TCR-TCR, TCR-HLA and TCR-CMV co-occurrence, with a repertoire-size bias correction applied to TCR pairs. A later analysis estimated false discovery rates by permuting HLA or CMV assignments 20 times. A later analysis grouped co-occurring TCRs with DBSCAN, adding TCRdist sequence similarity when clustering within HLA-allele-positive subsets. Repertoires with fewer than 30,000 or more than 120,000 public chains, plus five repertoires with anomalous nucleotide sharing, were excluded from co-occurrence clustering. In TCRdb, the immuneACCESS table is reduced to in-frame sequences with V and J assigned. These tables do not hold every clone; where another copy was compared, an unresolved V gene accounts for under half, and the others remain unexplained. That table is the source of V, J and clone size, and D and trimming were worked out from the DNA. The sample table contains about 150,000 clones; only one count was recorded for around 80% of them. The top ten clonotypes cover around 13% of the sample.

The sequenced sample was PBMCs. The receptor was isolated from a man between 25 and 39 years old in good health and CMV-seropositive.

The nucleotide sequence is TGTGCCTGGAGTGTGGTTAGCGGACGAATAGGGCAGTTCTTC. Translated, it gives CAWSVVSGRIGQFF. Here the chain combines TRBV30 and TRBJ2-1; TRBD2 is a possible D gene, resting on 6 matching bases. The CDR3 measures 14 amino acids from cysteine to phenylalanine. Of the read, only the CDR3 DNA is kept; its 42 bases are in frame from base 1. Via the germline V gene (reference sequence), CDR1 is GTSNPN and CDR2 SVGIG. V sheds 0 bases and J sheds 12 bases, leaving 18 bases between their ends.